These 29 T cell receptor beta chains were sequenced from one sample in a study of blood T cells in healthy people across ages. Next came a second PCR, run for roughly 7 to 12 cycles, which used a sample-barcoded 5' primer along with a J-beta primer mix. A single record per CDR3 protein comes from TCRdb applying MiXCR to the 5' RACE reads. The sample records about 1.4 million distinct CDR3 sequences, roughly 60% being singletons. Material: blood. All receptors come from a man aged 18 to 29 in good health.

The chain recombines TRBV6-6 with TRBJ2-3, with D perhaps TRBD1 or TRBD2 (7 bases each). This CDR3 has 16 amino acids. CDR1 MNHNY and CDR2 SVGAGI come from the germline V gene (reference sequence). V lost 5 bases and J 3 bases, leaving 18 bases between the germline ends. The CDR3 region is CASSDPRGGRTDTQYF. The CDR3 bases are TGTGCCAGCAGTGACCCCAGGGGGGGTAGAACAGATACGCAGTATTTT.

The V gene is TRBV7-2, the J gene TRBJ2-7; 9 positions agree with TRBD1. The CDR3 has 14 residues. Germline V lookup: CDR1 SGHTA, CDR2 FQGNSA. Trimming cost V 6 bases and J 3 bases; bases outside gene matches: 6. CDR3 sequence: CASSDDRGSYEQYF. CDR3 coding DNA: TGTGCCAGCAGTGACGACAGGGGGAGCTACGAGCAGTACTTC.

V gene TRBV4-3 combines with J gene TRBJ2-1, with a possible D match to TRBD2 (6 bases). The CDR3 length is 15 residues. Trimming shortened V by 3 bases and J by 8 bases, and 17 bases separated the two germline ends. Per the germline V gene, CDR1 is LGHNA and CDR2 is YSLEER. CDR3 region: CASSQDPYVADEQFF. The CDR3 coding sequence is TGCGCCAGCAGCCAGGACCCCTACGTAGCGGATGAGCAGTTCTTC.

The chain couples TRBV4-1 to TRBJ2-5, with TRBD1 identical over 9 bases. The end of the DNA fits TRBJ2-7 better, so the J call may be wrong. CDR3 size: 16 residues. Germline V lookup: CDR1 MGHRA, CDR2 YSYEKL. The CDR3 DNA sequence: TGCGCCAGCAGCCAAGTTTTAACAGGGGGCCGCGACGAGCAGTACTTC. Encoded protein: CASSQVLTGGRDEQYF.

V is TRBV9 and J is TRBJ2-1; D is unclear. CDR3 length: 12 residues. The V gene lost 0 bases and the J gene lost 13 bases, with 11 bases spanning the gap. The germline V gene encodes CDR1 SGDLS and CDR2 YYNGEE. This CDR3 is CASSVGMGNQFF. The DNA for the CDR3 is TGTGCCAGCAGCGTAGGGATGGGGAATCAGTTCTTC. Full variable domain (outside the CDR3, taken from reference TRBV9 and TRBJ2-1): DSGVTQTPKHLITATGQRVTLRCSPRSGDLSVYWYQQSLDQGLQFLIQYYNGEERAKGNILERFSAQQFPDLHSELNLSSLELGDSALYFCASSVGMGNQFFGPGTRLTVL.

This clonotype has a handful of counts. This chain links TRBV27 with TRBJ1-2; possible D gene TRBD1, 5 bases. Trimming stripped 6 bases from V and 2 bases from J, with 13 bases between. The CDR3 is 14 residues long. CDR1 MNHEY and CDR2 SMNVEV come from the germline V gene (reference sequence). The DNA of the CDR3 is TGTGCCAGCAGAATGACCGGGGGAAACTATGGCTACACCTTC. It encodes CASRMTGGNYGYTF.

This clonotype was seen more than once but under ten times. The CDR3 region is CASSYRGRGYTF. CDR3 coding DNA: TGTGCCAGCAGTTACAGGGGTCGGGGCTACACCTTC. The V call is TRBV6-5, the J call TRBJ1-2; D perhaps matches TRBD1 (5 bases). CDR1 is MNHEY and CDR2 is SVGAGI in the germline V gene. The CDR3 totals 12 residues. V gave up 2 bases and J gave up 8 bases, with 9 bases separating them.

J is TRBJ2-7 and V is TRBV29-1; weak D call: TRBD2 (6 bases). The length of the CDR3 is 13 residues. Germline assignment: CDR1 SQVTM and CDR2 ANQGSEA. V was pared by 6 bases and J by 0 bases, with 12 bases between. The CDR3 sequence is CSVSSGLSYEQYF. The CDR3 region has the DNA TGCAGCGTAAGTAGCGGCCTCTCCTACGAGCAGTACTTC.

The chain links TRBV6-6 to TRBJ2-5; 9 bases line up with TRBD1. Gene TRBJ2-7 matches the end of the DNA better, so the J call may be wrong. Germline CDR1 reads MNHNY; CDR2 reads SVGAGI (reference sequence). This CDR3 comprises 16 residues. CDR3 amino acids: CASSYPTGTGNNEQYF. The CDR3 nucleotides read TGTGCCAGCAGTTACCCTACCGGGACAGGGAACAACGAGCAGTACTTC.

The chain uses TRBV20-1 and TRBJ1-1; D possibly corresponds to TRBD1 (5 bases). V lost 1 base to trimming and J lost 6 bases, with 15 bases between them. The germline V gene encodes CDR1 DFQATT and CDR2 SNEGSKA (reference sequence). There are 14 residues in the CDR3. The CDR3 loop is CSARAAGGRAEAFF. CDR3 nucleotides: TGCAGTGCTAGAGCCGCCGGGGGTCGGGCTGAAGCTTTCTTT.

The chain links TRBV6-1 to TRBJ2-4, with 12 bases lining up with TRBD2. The J call may be in error: the DNA end matches TRBJ2-7 better. CDR1 is MNHNS, CDR2 SASEGT, per germline. The CDR3 runs 14 residues. CDR3 sequence reads: CASKSSGRVGEQYF. CDR3 nucleotide sequence: TGTGCCAGCAAGTCTAGCGGGAGGGTAGGCGAGCAGTACTTC.

This clonotype has just a few counts. The rearrangement uses TRBV29-1 and TRBJ2-1; 11 bases are a match to TRBD2. With 7 bases clipped from V and 7 bases from J, the junction kept 15 bases outside the gene matches. The CDR3 has 16 amino acids. Germline CDR1 SQVTM, CDR2 ANQGSEA. CDR3 DNA: TGCAGCGCGGTGCTAGCGGGGGGCTATGCAGGGAATGAGCAGTTCTTC. This codes for CSAVLAGGYAGNEQFF.

The chain carries TRBV4-2 and TRBJ1-1; TRBD1 might be the D (6 bases). The CDR3 spans 15 residues. Trimming pared 3 bases from V and 0 bases from J, leaving 11 bases between. CDR1 and CDR2 from the germline V gene are LGHNA and YNFKEQ. The CDR3 DNA is TGTGCCAGCAGCCACAGGGGCGGGATGAACACTGAAGCTTTCTTT. It is translated as CASSHRGGMNTEAFF.

In its sample, this clonotype was seen a few times. In DNA, the CDR3 is TGCAGCGTTGCCCCAGGGGCCGTCCAAGAGACCCAGTACTTC. Amino acid sequence: CSVAPGAVQETQYF. The chain combines TRBV29-1 with TRBJ2-5, with D possibly matching TRBD1 (6 bases). The CDR3 runs 14 residues. Germline CDR1 and CDR2: SQVTM and ANQGSEA. V lost 4 bases to trimming and J lost 1 base, with 13 bases between them. Based on the CDR3 plus reference TRBV29-1 and TRBJ2-5, the full variable domain is SAVISQKPSRDICQRGTSLTIQCQVDSQVTMMFWYRQQPGQSLTLIATANQGSEATYESGFVIDKFPISRPNLTFSTLTVSNMSPEDSSIYLCSVAPGAVQETQYFGPGTRLLVL.

The rearrangement joins TRBV7-2 to TRBJ1-1; no clear D. Germline V gene lookup returns CDR1 SGHTA and CDR2 FQGNSA. With 5 bases removed from V and 0 bases from J, the gap between germline ends came to 10 bases. The CDR3 contains 14 residues. CDR3 nucleotides: TGTGCCAGCAGCGTACTTCCCATGAACACTGAAGCTTTCTTT. Protein: CASSVLPMNTEAFF.

The CDR3 spells CASSCLYRDRETQYF. CDR3 nucleotide sequence: TGTGCCAGCAGCTGCCTATACCGGGACCGGGAGACCCAGTACTTC. The V and J genes are TRBV5-6 and TRBJ2-5, with D perhaps matching TRBD1 or TRBD2 (5 bases each). CDR1 SGHDT and CDR2 YYEEEE come from the germline V gene. The ends were cut back, 3 bases at V and 5 bases at J, with 17 bases in the middle. The CDR3 consists of 15 residues.

This clonotype came up a few times. The V and J genes are TRBV29-1 and TRBJ2-3; no clear D gene. The ends were cut back, 6 bases at V and 4 bases at J, with 8 bases in the middle. The CDR3 is 11 residues long. The germline gives CDR1 SQVTM, CDR2 ANQGSEA. The CDR3 sequence: CSVLIADTQYF. The CDR3 region has the DNA TGCAGCGTACTCATAGCAGATACGCAGTATTTT.

This clonotype came up a few times. The chain carries TRBV24-1 and TRBJ2-1, with D tentatively TRBD1 or TRBD2 (5 bases each). Trimming pared 3 bases from V and 6 bases from J, leaving 23 bases between. Germline CDR1 and CDR2: KGHDR and SFDVKD. This CDR3 spans 18 amino acids. The CDR3 DNA reads TGTGCCACCAGTGATCGAGGGGTCCCTAATAGCCCTCTCAATGAGCAGTTCTTC. Translated, it gives CATSDRGVPNSPLNEQFF.

The chain joins TRBV2 to TRBJ2-1; TRBD2 matches at 8 bases. Germline CDR1 and CDR2: SNHLY and FYNNEI. The CDR3 contains 14 residues. V was pared by 10 bases and J by 6 bases, with 11 bases of the junction left unmatched. CDR3 loop: CATPLAESSNEQFF. The CDR3 DNA is TGTGCCACGCCACTAGCGGAGAGCAGCAATGAGCAGTTCTTC.

In this sample, this clonotype turned up a few times. The gene calls are TRBV12-5 and TRBJ2-5; either TRBD1 or TRBD2 may fit D (5 bases each). Near its end, the DNA agrees better with TRBJ2-7, so the J call may be wrong. The CDR3 sequence is 14 residues long. CDR1 and CDR2 (germline): LGHNT, FRNRAP. CDR3 bases: TGTGCTAGTGGTGTTTGGGACCGCGCCTACGAGCAGTACTTC. Its protein product is CASGVWDRAYEQYF.

This chain joins TRBV6-1 and TRBJ2-7; no definite D call. Trimming removed 5 bases from V and 0 bases from J, with 14 bases in between. The CDR3 loop spans 15 amino acids. Germline CDR1 MNHNS, CDR2 SASEGT. The CDR3: CASSPRHDASYEQYF. The DNA of the CDR3 is TGTGCCAGCAGTCCCCGTCACGATGCCTCCTACGAGCAGTACTTC.

V usage is TRBV29-1 and J usage is TRBJ2-5; 14 bases match TRBD2. Germline V gives CDR1 SQVTM, CDR2 ANQGSEA. J gave up 2 bases and V 8 bases, and 4 bases lay outside the gene matches. The CDR3 spans 14 residues. CDR3 loop: CSFRLAGGQETQYF. The CDR3 region has the DNA TGCAGCTTCCGACTAGCGGGAGGGCAAGAGACCCAGTACTTC.

The rearrangement uses TRBV21-1 and TRBJ1-2; the table's D call of TRBD1 was not tested on the DNA. TRBV21-1 is given as a pseudogene. This CDR3 comprises 14 residues. The CDR3 spells CASSKDTGTYGYTF. CDR3 bases: TGTGCCAGCAGCAAAGACACAGGAACCTATGGCTACACCTTC.

The chain links TRBV9 to TRBJ2-3, with TRBD2 matching 8 bases. The CDR3 runs to 16 residues. Germline lookup yields CDR1 SGDLS and CDR2 YYNGEE. J lost 1 base, V lost 3 bases, and 7 bases had no gene match. DNA for the CDR3: TGTGCCAGCAGCGCCGTGACTAGCGCCCGCACAGATACGCAGTATTTT. It specifies CASSAVTSARTDTQYF.

This clonotype was counted between two and nine times. V usage is TRBV4-2 and J usage is TRBJ1-5, with D uncertain. V gave up 4 bases and J gave up 0 bases, with 13 bases separating them. CDR1 and CDR2 from the germline V gene are LGHNA and YNFKEQ. The CDR3 totals 16 residues. The CDR3 DNA reads as TGTGCCAGCAGCCCGGCGGCAACCGATAGCAATCAGCCCCAGCATTTT. Its protein is CASSPAATDSNQPQHF.

This clonotype showed up just a few times. This chain links TRBV7-9 with TRBJ2-4; D is undetermined. This CDR3 spans 13 amino acids. V lost 5 bases, J lost 13 bases, and 18 bases lay in between. From germline, CDR1 is SEHNR and CDR2 FQNEAQ (reference sequence). The CDR3 sequence is CASSQTPNQEQYF. The CDR3 nucleotides read TGTGCCAGCAGCCAAACACCCAACCAGGAGCAGTACTTC.

DNA for the CDR3: TGCGCCAGCAGTGCGACAGGGCGCGAAAAACTGTTTTTT. Encoded protein: CASSATGREKLFF. This sequence joins TRBV4-3 and TRBJ1-4; 7 bases are shared with TRBD1. The V gene's germline CDR1 is LGHNA and CDR2 YSLEER. V gave up 6 bases and J gave up 8 bases; unmatched junction bases: 6. The CDR3 consists of 13 residues.

The genes are TRBV4-1 and TRBJ2-5, with D uncertain. The germline V gene has CDR1 MGHRA and CDR2 YSYEKL. This CDR3 is built from 13 residues. Trimming cost V 1 base and J 7 bases, with 10 bases left between them. DNA of the CDR3: TGCGCCAGCAGCCAAGTACAGCCCCTGACCCAGTACTTC. It encodes CASSQVQPLTQYF.

V is TRBV10-3 and J is TRBJ1-1; D not certain. This CDR3 comprises 16 residues. Germline V CDR1 and CDR2: ENHRY, SYGVKD. With 0 bases removed from V and 0 bases from J, the gap between germline ends came to 11 bases. DNA of the CDR3: TGTGCCATCAGTGAGTCAAGGATGGACCTGAACACTGAAGCTTTCTTT. Translated: CAISESRMDLNTEAFF.